Each of the 6 T cell receptor beta chains below was sequenced from the same sample in a study of control samples from healthy donors and cancer patients. Sequencing used immunoSEQ multiplex PCR; TCRdb keeps in-frame clones, though not all of them. Among approximately 180,000 clones, roughly 94% were seen once, and the ten largest hold approximately 1.4%. The sequenced sample was blood. These receptors were taken from a young woman in good health.

This clone has just a few counts. CDR3: CASIRPGFGGGGYTF. Written as DNA, the CDR3 is TGTGCCAGCATCCGCCCCGGCTTCGGGGGCGGTGGCTACACCTTC. This rearrangement joins TRBV28 to TRBJ1-2; tentatively, D is TRBD1 (6 bases). Looked up from germline, CDR1 is MDHEN and CDR2 is SYDVKM. V lost 7 bases to trimming and J lost 7 bases, with 22 bases between them. This CDR3 region has 15 residues.

This clone was counted a single time. This chain uses TRBV6-2 or TRBV6-3 with TRBJ1-6, with 9 bases identical to TRBD1. Trimming at V came to 6 bases and at J to 0 bases, leaving 12 bases not matched to a gene. This CDR3 is built from 19 residues. Germline V CDR1 and CDR2: MNHEY, SVGEGT. The CDR3 sequence: CASSPRTGVFSSYNSPLHF. CDR3 bases: TGTGCCAGCAGCCCAAGGACAGGGGTCTTTAGCTCCTATAATTCACCCCTCCACTTT.

V gene TRBV7-9 combines with J gene TRBJ2-7; D unresolved. Trimming took 5 bases from V and 5 from J, leaving 13 bases between them. Germline CDR1 reads SEHNR; CDR2 reads FQNEAQ (reference sequence). The CDR3 covers 13 residues. The CDR3 protein is CASSTTLWDEQYF. The CDR3 nucleotides read TGTGCCAGCAGCACCACCTTATGGGACGAGCAGTACTTC.

J is TRBJ2-1 and V is TRBV19, with TRBD2 matching 16 bases. V trimming: 5 bases; J trimming: 8 bases; junction bases outside the gene matches: 12. The CDR3 extends over 18 amino acids. Germline CDR1 LNHDA, CDR2 SQIVND (reference sequence). The CDR3 spells CASSPSPGTSGGADEQFF. The CDR3 nucleotides read TGTGCCAGTAGTCCCAGTCCCGGGACTAGCGGGGGGGCCGATGAGCAGTTCTTC.

This rearrangement joins TRBV9 to TRBJ1-6; tentative D call: TRBD1 (6 bases). V dropped 3 bases and J dropped 7 bases, with 17 bases sitting between them. The CDR3 is 16 residues long. Germline values: CDR1 SGDLS, CDR2 YYNGEE. CDR3: CASSAGGGRGNSPLHF. The CDR3 DNA reads TGTGCCAGCAGCGCCGGAGGCGGAAGGGGGAATTCACCCCTCCACTTT. Based on the CDR3 plus reference TRBV9 and TRBJ1-6, the full variable domain is DSGVTQTPKHLITATGQRVTLRCSPRSGDLSVYWYQQSLDQGLQFLIQYYNGEERAKGNILERFSAQQFPDLHSELNLSSLELGDSALYFCASSAGGGRGNSPLHFGNGTRLTVT.

This sequence joins TRBV19 and TRBJ1-5; 7 bases fit TRBD1. The germline V gene has CDR1 LNHDA and CDR2 SQIVND (reference sequence). The CDR3 has 15 amino acids. Trimming cost V 7 bases and J 0 bases; bases outside gene matches: 6. The CDR3 DNA is TGTGCCAGTACCTCGAGACAGGGTAGCAATCAGCCCCAGCATTTT. This sequence encodes CASTSRQGSNQPQHF.